This T cell receptor beta chain was profiled in a study of blood T cell repertoires in COVID-19 (dated by TCRdb to the early 2020s). For the study in its entirety: Collaborator samples came from the United States, Italy and Spain and covered acute and convalescent phases of COVID-19. The prospective study material was composed of cDNA or gDNA derived from T cells, B-cell-depleted T cells, or PBMCs. Subjects who had been exposed to COVID-19, were actively infected with it, or had recovered from it provided the deeply sampled blood TCRbeta repertoires that made up the dataset. The repertoires were made available in a free public database intended to serve as a resource for research on the immune response to SARS-CoV-2. Samples were obtained from the ongoing ImmuneRACE study (first 160 participants) and from some 1,300 subjects provided by 6 global collaborators. A de-identified subject ID, COVID-19 status, age in years and sex were almost always included in the sample metadata. Where HLA class I and class II types were available, the types were taken from metadata supplied by the sample provider, not from assay-based typing. The investigation overall reported the following: The amount of clinical and demographic metadata varied by source and participant and was provided uncurated.

TCRbeta CDR3 regions were amplified from genomic DNA by means of the immunoSEQ Assay, a bias-controlled multiplex PCR. In the authors' own workflow: Within the assay, amplification of reference gene primers was used to estimate how many nucleated cells each sample contained. To quantify the absolute abundance of each unique TCRbeta CDR3 rearrangement, sequence reads were collapsed and filtered. For each sample, productive Simpson clonality was calculated as the square root of Simpson's diversity index across productive rearrangements. What TCRdb holds here is the immuneACCESS table cut down to in-frame rearrangements. Part of the clones is not present; checked against another copy, under half of the missing clones reflect an unresolved V gene, and the others are unexplained. V, J and clone size are taken as reported in that table, and D and trimming were inferred from the DNA itself. For this sample the table gives 120,000 to 150,000 clones, of which 84% were detected only once. The ten largest make up approximately 1.6% of the sample.

Participants in the prospective study were enrolled through a virtual design, were aged about 18 to 100 years, and lived in roughly 25 United States geographic areas. In the prospective study, participants were assigned to cohorts based on the clinical history participants reported in a screening survey and a study questionnaire. Exposed participants had been in contact, within 2 weeks of entering the study, with a person who had a PCR-confirmed or clinician-diagnosed case of COVID-19. Each participant in the prospective study had whole blood, serum and a nasopharyngeal or oropharyngeal swab collected by mobile phlebotomists. Participants in the prospective study had the option to provide additional blood draws and questionnaires over a roughly 2-month period. Before DNA extraction, blood samples from the prospective study were shipped at room temperature or frozen. Inclusive of the bounding cysteine and phenylalanine, the CDR3 is 15 residues long. The CDR3 DNA has 45 bases and is translated from base 1. CDR1 and CDR2 were assigned from the germline V gene as ENHRY and SYGVKD. Trimming accounts for 3 bases at V and 0 bases at J, while the number of junction bases matched to no gene is 0.

Remarks on this clone: It has no known antigen specificity. Within one base of it there is no much larger clone, and no base qualities were kept.

This chain is built from TRBV10-3 and TRBJ2-2, and 8 junction bases match TRBD1. This sequence originates from a woman between 18 and 29 years old who had been exposed to COVID-19. The material sequenced was PBMCs or T cells enriched from blood (not recorded which). In nucleotides, the sequence is TGTGCCATCAGTGAACAGGGGGCGAACACCGGGGAGCTGTTTTTT. It encodes CAISEQGANTGELFF.